A single sample is the source of the 21 T cell receptor beta chains below, sequenced in a study of T cells in localized non-small cell lung cancer. Here immunoSEQ multiplex PCR was the method, and the copy in TCRdb shows in-frame clones only, minus some. In the table there are fewer than 75,000 clones, about 81% of which are singletons. The sample consisted of peripheral blood, taken before any cancer treatment. The receptors were sampled from a female donor of 60 years or more with stage I lung adenocarcinoma.

The CDR3, as DNA: TGTGCCAGCACAAGGACGGGCGGGGAGCTGTTTTTT. This codes for CASTRTGGELFF. The V call is TRBV6-5, the J call TRBJ2-2; the D is unclear. The CDR3 totals 12 residues. Deletions cut 7 bases from V and 7 bases from J, with 10 bases between. The V gene's germline CDR1 is MNHEY and CDR2 SVGAGI.

V is TRBV7-2 and J is TRBJ2-1; TRBD2 matches at 10 bases. V trimming: 1 base; J trimming: 9 bases; junction bases outside the gene matches: 6. Germline loops: CDR1 SGHTA, CDR2 FQGNSA. The CDR3 spans 15 residues. The CDR3 sequence is CASSLGLAGDVEQFF. The CDR3 DNA follows: TGTGCCAGCAGCTTAGGGCTAGCGGGAGACGTTGAGCAGTTCTTC.

The V gene is TRBV7-3, the J gene TRBJ1-1; D may be TRBD1 (6 bases). Germline V gene sequence: CDR1 SGHTA, CDR2 FQGTGA. The V gene lost 6 bases and the J gene lost 5 bases, with 13 bases spanning the gap. This CDR3 contains 13 residues. In DNA form, the CDR3 reads TGTGCCAGCAGAGGACAGCCGGGGACTGAAGCTTTCTTT. The encoded protein is CASRGQPGTEAFF.

The gene calls are TRBV2 and TRBJ1-5; tentatively, D is TRBD1 (6 bases). V was shortened by 7 bases and J by 7 bases, with 14 bases between the two germline ends. CDR3 length equals 13 residues. Germline CDR1 is SNHLY and CDR2 is FYNNEI. CDR3 protein: CASNTGYGQPQHF. The CDR3 nucleotides read TGTGCCAGCAACACAGGGTATGGACAGCCCCAGCATTTT.

The chain recombines TRBV5-1 with TRBJ1-4, with D unresolved. Germline loops: CDR1 SGHRS, CDR2 YFSETQ. The CDR3 length is 14 residues. V was pared by 1 base and J by 6 bases, with 10 bases between. CDR3: CASSLSRADEKLFF. The CDR3 DNA sequence: TGCGCCAGCAGCTTGTCGAGGGCCGATGAAAAACTGTTTTTT.

The gene calls are TRBV19 and TRBJ1-3, with D possibly being TRBD1 (6 bases). Trimming left V 7 bases short and J 8 bases short, with 15 bases between. Germline CDR1 reads LNHDA; CDR2 reads SQIVND (reference sequence). This CDR3 spans 13 amino acids. This CDR3 is CASTIGQSDTIYF. As DNA, the CDR3 is TGTGCCAGTACCATAGGACAGAGTGACACCATATATTTT.

In its sample, this clone was seen once. The rearrangement links TRBV18 to TRBJ2-7; 9 bases align to TRBD2. The CDR3 consists of 15 residues. CDR1 and CDR2 (germline): KGHSH, LQKENI. V was pared by 3 bases and J by 4 bases, with 7 bases of the junction left unmatched. CDR3 DNA sequence: TGTGCCAGCTCACCTTCGGGCGGGGGGGCTTACGAGCAGTACTTC. Translated: CASSPSGGGAYEQYF.

This chain uses TRBV4-3 with TRBJ2-5; 7 bases align to TRBD2. Germline loops: CDR1 LGHNA, CDR2 YSLEER. J lost 2 bases, V lost 0 bases, and 6 bases had no gene match. The CDR3 runs 16 residues. The CDR3 here is CASSQDLWRGQETQYF. The CDR3 bases are TGCGCCAGCAGCCAAGATCTTTGGCGGGGGCAAGAGACCCAGTACTTC.

The chain links TRBV29-1 to TRBJ1-2; no clear D. The germline CDR1 and CDR2 sequences are SQVTM and ANQGSEA. V was clipped by 3 bases and J by 2 bases, with 10 bases between them. The CDR3 has 13 amino acids. The CDR3 spells CSVEEGLNYGYTF. CDR3 sequence (DNA): TGCAGCGTTGAGGAAGGATTAAACTATGGCTACACCTTC.

The genes are TRBV7-9 and TRBJ1-4; a possible D gene is TRBD1 (5 bases). The V gene's germline CDR1 is SEHNR and CDR2 FQNEAQ (reference sequence). Trimming pared 3 bases from V and 8 bases from J, leaving 13 bases between. This CDR3 region has 14 residues. CDR3 loop: CASSLTAVREKLFF. The CDR3 nucleotides are TGTGCCAGCAGCTTGACAGCGGTTCGGGAAAAACTGTTTTTT.

The DNA for the CDR3 is TGTGCCAGCAGCTTTGGGGTTGCCGGGGAGCTGTTTTTT. It is translated as CASSFGVAGELFF. The chain links TRBV7-3 to TRBJ2-2; D unclear. This CDR3 contains 13 residues. Trimming stripped 3 bases from V and 6 bases from J, with 8 bases between. Germline V gene data show CDR1 as SGHTA and CDR2 as FQGTGA.

This chain links TRBV6-4 with TRBJ2-2; 7 positions match TRBD2. Germline CDR1 is MRHNA and CDR2 is SNTAGT. V lost 0 bases to trimming and J lost 3 bases; unmatched junction nucleotides: 10. The CDR3 length is 18 residues. CDR3 in DNA: TGTGCCAGCAGTGACTCGCAGGGTCTAGCGGACCACACCGGGGAGCTGTTTTTT. The encoded protein is CASSDSQGLADHTGELFF.

The V call is TRBV27, the J call TRBJ1-3, with 7 positions matching TRBD1. This CDR3 comprises 13 residues. After removal of 5 bases from V and 3 bases from J, the junction contained 1 base not matched to a gene. In germline, CDR1 is MNHEY, CDR2 SMNVEV (reference sequence). The CDR3 sequence: CASSRDSGNTIYF. CDR3 bases: TGTGCCAGCAGTAGGGACAGTGGAAACACCATATATTTT.

The chain joins TRBV5-4 to TRBJ1-2; D is uncertain. Germline CDR1 and CDR2: SGHNT and YYREEE (reference sequence). The CDR3 runs to 14 residues. The V end was cut by 4 bases, the J end by 5 bases, with 15 bases between. CDR3 in DNA: TGTGCCAGCAGCAACTCGGCGGTACTATATGGCTACACCTTC. Translation gives CASSNSAVLYGYTF.

This chain connects TRBV4-1 to TRBJ1-5; 9 bases are shared with TRBD1. This CDR3 spans 13 amino acids. From germline, CDR1 is MGHRA and CDR2 YSYEKL. Losses at the gene ends were 0 bases for V and 15 bases for J; bases not matched to a gene: 6. The CDR3 here is CASSQELTGGRHF. The CDR3 DNA is TGCGCCAGCAGCCAAGAATTGACAGGGGGGCGGCATTTT.

V is TRBV4-2 and J is TRBJ1-1; D not certain. The V end lost 0 bases, the J end lost 5 bases, and 13 bases lay between the germline ends. CDR1 LGHNA and CDR2 YNFKEQ come from the germline V gene. This CDR3 region has 15 residues. The CDR3 loop is CASSQEWSEDTEAFF. As DNA, the CDR3 is TGTGCCAGCAGCCAAGAATGGTCCGAGGATACTGAAGCTTTCTTT.

The V call is TRBV15, the J call TRBJ1-4; no definite D call. With 4 bases removed from V and 3 bases from J, the gap between germline ends came to 15 bases. The germline CDR1 and CDR2 sequences are LNHNV and YYDKDF (reference sequence). This CDR3 is 16 amino acids long. In DNA, the CDR3 is TGTGCCACCAGCAAGCCGGCAGGCCCATCTAATGAAAAACTGTTTTTT. It is translated as CATSKPAGPSNEKLFF. Full variable domain (outside the CDR3, taken from reference TRBV15 and TRBJ1-4): DAMVIQNPRYQVTQFGKPVTLSCSQTLNHNVMYWYQQKSSQAPKLLFHYYDKDFNNEADTPDNFQSRRPNTSFCFLDIRSPGLGDTAMYLCATSKPAGPSNEKLFFGSGTQLSVL.

CDR3 residues: CASSTRDRARMGGYTF. The CDR3 coding sequence is TGTGCCAGTAGTACCCGGGACAGGGCCCGAATGGGTGGCTACACCTTC. The V and J genes are TRBV19 and TRBJ1-2; 9 bases map to TRBD1. The CDR3 sequence is 16 residues long. V lost 4 bases and J lost 7; bases outside the gene matches: 13. Germline loops: CDR1 LNHDA, CDR2 SQIVND (reference sequence). The full variable domain, in which reference TRBV19 and TRBJ1-2 provide the parts outside the CDR3, is DGGITQSPKYLFRKEGQNVTLSCEQNLNHDAMYWYRQDPGQGLRLIYYSQIVNDFQKGDIAEGYSVSREKKESFPLTVTSAQKNPTAFYLCASSTRDRARMGGYTFGSGTRLTVV.

The chain employs TRBV19 and TRBJ1-2; no reliable D call. The V end was cut by 5 bases, the J end by 4 bases, with 11 bases between. CDR1 is LNHDA, CDR2 SQIVND, per germline (reference sequence). This CDR3 is 13 amino acids long. The CDR3 nucleotides are TGTGCCAGTAGTTTCGCAGAGTTCTATGGCTACACCTTC. This encodes CASSFAEFYGYTF.

J is TRBJ2-7 and V is TRBV10-3; 9 bases fit TRBD1. This CDR3 has 13 residues. Trimming took 4 bases from V and 4 from J; bases not matched to a gene: 2. Germline CDR1 is ENHRY and CDR2 is SYGVKD. The CDR3 region has the DNA TGTGCCATCAGTGGGGGACAGGGTTACGAGCAGTACTTC. Translating it yields CAISGGQGYEQYF.

The rearrangement links TRBV7-6 to TRBJ2-1; TRBD2 matches 9 bases. Germline CDR1 is SGHVS and CDR2 is FNYEAQ. V gave up 11 bases and J gave up 4 bases; unmatched junction bases: 9. The CDR3 consists of 14 residues. The CDR3 DNA sequence: TGTGCCTCGGGGCGGGAGGGGATATACAATGAGCAGTTCTTC. Translated: CASGREGIYNEQFF. The full variable domain, in which reference TRBV7-6 and TRBJ2-1 provide the parts outside the CDR3, is GAGVSQSPRYKVTKRGQDVALRCDPISGHVSLYWYRQALGQGPEFLTYFNYEAQQDKSGLPNDRFSAERPEGSISTLTIQRTEQRDSAMYRCASGREGIYNEQFFGPGTRLTVL.